This T cell receptor beta chain was documented in a study of blood T cell repertoires in COVID-19. The repertoire was sequenced with immunoSEQ multiplex PCR; TCRdb's copy has only in-frame clones and lacks some. The sample yields under 300,000 clones, about nine tenths seen once. Recruits, aged roughly 18 to 95 years, lived in under 25 US areas. Symptom resolution, clearance, or two negative PCRs marked the recovered donors of Cohort 3. Material: PBMCs or T cells enriched from blood (not recorded which). This sequence originates from a woman aged 40 to 55 who had recovered from COVID-19.

The CDR3 is CASSVGAMVSYEQYF. The CDR3 region has the DNA TGTGCCAGCAGCGTAGGGGCCATGGTCTCCTACGAGCAGTACTTC. This chain connects TRBV9 to TRBJ2-7; no definite D call. Germline CDR1 is SGDLS and CDR2 is YYNGEE. Trimming left V 0 bases short and J 0 bases short, with 10 bases between. This CDR3 is 15 amino acids long.